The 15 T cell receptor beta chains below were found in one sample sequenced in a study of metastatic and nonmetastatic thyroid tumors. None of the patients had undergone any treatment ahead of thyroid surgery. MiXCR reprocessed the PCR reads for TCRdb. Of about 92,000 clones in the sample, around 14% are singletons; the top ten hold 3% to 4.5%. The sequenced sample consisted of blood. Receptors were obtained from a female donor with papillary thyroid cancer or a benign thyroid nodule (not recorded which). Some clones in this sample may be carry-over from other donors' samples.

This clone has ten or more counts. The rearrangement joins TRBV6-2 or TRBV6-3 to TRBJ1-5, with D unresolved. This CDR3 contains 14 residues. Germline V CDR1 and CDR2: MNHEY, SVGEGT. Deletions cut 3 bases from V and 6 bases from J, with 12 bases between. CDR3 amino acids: CASSYSVEGQPQHF. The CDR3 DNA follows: TGTGCCAGCAGTTATTCCGTTGAGGGTCAGCCCCAGCATTTT.

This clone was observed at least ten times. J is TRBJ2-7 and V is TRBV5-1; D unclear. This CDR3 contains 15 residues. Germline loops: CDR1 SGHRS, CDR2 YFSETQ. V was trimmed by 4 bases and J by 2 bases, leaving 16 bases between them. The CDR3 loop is CASSPDPRQAYEQYF. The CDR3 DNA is TGCGCCAGCAGCCCTGACCCCCGGCAGGCCTACGAGCAGTACTTC.

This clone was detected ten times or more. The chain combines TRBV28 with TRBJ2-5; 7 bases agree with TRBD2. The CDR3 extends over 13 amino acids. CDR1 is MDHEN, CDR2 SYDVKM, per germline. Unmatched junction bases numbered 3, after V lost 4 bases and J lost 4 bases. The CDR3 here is CASSSTSRETQYF. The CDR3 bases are TGTGCCAGCAGTTCGACTAGCCGAGAGACCCAGTACTTC.

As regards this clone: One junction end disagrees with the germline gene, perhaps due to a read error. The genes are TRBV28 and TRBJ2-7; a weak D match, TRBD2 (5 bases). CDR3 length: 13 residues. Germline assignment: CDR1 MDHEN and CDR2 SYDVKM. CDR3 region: CDSSSDYNYEQYF. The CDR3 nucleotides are TGTGACAGCAGTTCAGACTACAACTACGAGCAGTACTTC.

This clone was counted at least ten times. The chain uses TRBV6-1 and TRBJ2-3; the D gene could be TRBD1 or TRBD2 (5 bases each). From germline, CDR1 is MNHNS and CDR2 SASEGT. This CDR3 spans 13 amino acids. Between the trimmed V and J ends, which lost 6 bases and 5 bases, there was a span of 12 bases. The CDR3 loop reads CASRDTSLDTQYF. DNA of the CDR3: TGTGCCAGCAGGGACACTAGTTTAGATACGCAGTATTTT.

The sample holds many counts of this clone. CDR3 in DNA: TGTGCCAGCAGCGAGGGACAGGGGAACTATGGCTACACCTTC. This gives the protein CASSEGQGNYGYTF. The rearrangement joins TRBV6-2 or TRBV6-3 to TRBJ1-2, with TRBD1 matching over 10 bases. Germline V gene data show CDR1 as MNHEY and CDR2 as SVGEGT. The CDR3 has 14 amino acids. The J segment lost 2 bases and the V segment lost 6 bases, leaving 3 bases of the junction unmatched.

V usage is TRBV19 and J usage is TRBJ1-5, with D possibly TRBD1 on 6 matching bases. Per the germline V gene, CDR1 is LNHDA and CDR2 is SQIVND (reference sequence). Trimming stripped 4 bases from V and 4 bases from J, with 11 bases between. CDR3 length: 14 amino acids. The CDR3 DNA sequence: TGTGCCAGTAGTAGGGGAAGGGGGAATCAGCCCCAGCATTTT. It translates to CASSRGRGNQPQHF.

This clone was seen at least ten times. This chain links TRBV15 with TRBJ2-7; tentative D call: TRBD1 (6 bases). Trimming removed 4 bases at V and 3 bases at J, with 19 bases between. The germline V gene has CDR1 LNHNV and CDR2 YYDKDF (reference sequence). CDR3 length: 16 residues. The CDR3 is CATSTGASLSRYEQYF. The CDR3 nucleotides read TGTGCCACCAGCACAGGGGCCAGTCTTTCACGCTACGAGCAGTACTTC.

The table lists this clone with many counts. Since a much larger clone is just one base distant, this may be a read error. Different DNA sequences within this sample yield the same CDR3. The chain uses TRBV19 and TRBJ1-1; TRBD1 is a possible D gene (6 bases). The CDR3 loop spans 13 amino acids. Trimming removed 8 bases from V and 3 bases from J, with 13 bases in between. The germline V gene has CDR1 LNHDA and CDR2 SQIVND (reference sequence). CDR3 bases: TGTGCCAGTCGGGGGCTAGGCGACACTGAAGCTTTCTTT. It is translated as CASRGLGDTEAFF.

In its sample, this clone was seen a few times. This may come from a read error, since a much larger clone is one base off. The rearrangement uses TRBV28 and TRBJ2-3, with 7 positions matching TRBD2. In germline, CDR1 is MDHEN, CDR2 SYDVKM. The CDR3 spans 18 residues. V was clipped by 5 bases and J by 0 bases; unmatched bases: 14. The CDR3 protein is CASSPTVVGEGSTDTQYF. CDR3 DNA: TGTGCCAGCAGTCCTACCGTAGTGGGGGAGGGTAGCACAGATACGCAGTATTTT. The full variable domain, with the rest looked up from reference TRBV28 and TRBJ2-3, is DVKVTQSSRYLVKRTGEKVFLECVQDMDHENMFWYRQDPGLGLRLIYFSYDVKMKEKGDIPEGYSVSREKKERFSLILESASTNQTSMYLCASSPTVVGEGSTDTQYFGPGTRLTVL.

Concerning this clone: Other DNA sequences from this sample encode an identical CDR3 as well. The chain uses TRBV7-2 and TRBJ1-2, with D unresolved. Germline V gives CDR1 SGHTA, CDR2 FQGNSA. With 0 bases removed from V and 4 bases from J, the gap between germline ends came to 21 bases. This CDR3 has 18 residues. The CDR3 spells CASSLAGGGPALSYGYTF. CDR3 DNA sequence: TGTGCCAGCAGCTTAGCGGGCGGTGGCCCTGCGCTATCCTATGGCTACACCTTC.

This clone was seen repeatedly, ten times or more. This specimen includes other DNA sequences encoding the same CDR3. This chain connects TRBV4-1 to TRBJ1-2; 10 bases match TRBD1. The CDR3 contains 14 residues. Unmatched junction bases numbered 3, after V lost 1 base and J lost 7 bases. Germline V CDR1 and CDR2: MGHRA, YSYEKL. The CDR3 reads CASSQATGGFGYTF. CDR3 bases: TGCGCCAGCAGCCAAGCGACAGGGGGCTTTGGCTACACCTTC.

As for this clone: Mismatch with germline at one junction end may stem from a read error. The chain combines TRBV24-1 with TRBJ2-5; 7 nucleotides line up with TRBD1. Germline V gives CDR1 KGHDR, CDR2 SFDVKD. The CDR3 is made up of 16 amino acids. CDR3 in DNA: TGTGCCACCAGTGATTTGGCGGACAGGTACCAAGGGACCCAGTACTTC. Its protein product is CATSDLADRYQGTQYF.

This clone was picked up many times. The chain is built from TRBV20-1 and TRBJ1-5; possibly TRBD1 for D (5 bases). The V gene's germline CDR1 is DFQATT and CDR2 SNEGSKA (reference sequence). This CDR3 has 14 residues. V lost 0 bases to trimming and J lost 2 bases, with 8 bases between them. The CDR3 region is CSARDATGNQPQHF. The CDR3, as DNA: TGCAGTGCTAGAGATGCGACAGGCAATCAGCCCCAGCATTTT.

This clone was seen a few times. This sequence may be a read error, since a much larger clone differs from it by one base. DNA for the CDR3: TGTGCCAGCAGTTTAAATGATACGCAGTATTTT. This codes for CASSLNDTQYF. The chain recombines TRBV7-9 with TRBJ2-3; unclear D gene. V shed 6 bases and J shed 6 bases, with 7 bases lying between them. This CDR3 has 11 residues. CDR1 is SEHNR, CDR2 FQNEAQ, per germline (reference sequence).